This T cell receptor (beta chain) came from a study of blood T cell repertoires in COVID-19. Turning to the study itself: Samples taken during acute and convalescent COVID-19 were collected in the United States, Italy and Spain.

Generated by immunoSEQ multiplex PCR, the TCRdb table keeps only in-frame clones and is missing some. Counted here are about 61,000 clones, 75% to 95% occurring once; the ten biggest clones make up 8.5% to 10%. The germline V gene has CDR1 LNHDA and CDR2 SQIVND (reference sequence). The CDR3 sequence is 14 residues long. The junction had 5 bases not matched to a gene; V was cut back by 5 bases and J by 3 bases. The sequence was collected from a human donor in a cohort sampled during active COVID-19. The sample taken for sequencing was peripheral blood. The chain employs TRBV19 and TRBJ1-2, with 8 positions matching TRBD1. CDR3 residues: CASSFSGGYYGYTF. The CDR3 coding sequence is TGTGCCAGTAGTTTCTCAGGGGGCTACTATGGCTACACCTTC.